What follows are 21 T cell receptor beta chains derived from one specimen sequenced in a study of T cell repertoires in cytomegalovirus infection. The antigens of these receptors remain unknown. TCRdb analysed the reads with MiXCR anew, one entry per CDR3 protein. The sample contains 650,000 to 900,000 distinct CDR3 sequences, 25% to 30% of which appear only once. Sequenced material: cultured CD8+ T cells from PBMCs, taken from culture after CMV antigen stimulation. The source of these receptors is a human donor in good health (CMV status not recorded). Some clones in this sample may be carry-over from other donors' samples.

V and J are TRBV6-2 or TRBV6-3 and TRBJ2-5, with a weak D call TRBD1 (6 bases). This CDR3 has 19 residues. Germline CDR1 reads MNHEY; CDR2 reads SVGEGT. The V end lost 2 bases, the J end lost 2 bases, and 24 bases lay between the germline ends. The chain's CDR3 is CASSYPEDRSPLSQETQYF. As DNA, the CDR3 is TGTGCCAGCAGTTACCCCGAGGACAGATCCCCCCTTTCGCAAGAGACCCAGTACTTC.

This clonotype was detected many times. The chain has TRBV6-5 and TRBJ2-1; TRBD2 matches 14 bases. CDR3 size: 15 residues. Germline trimming cut 9 bases from V and 1 base from J; bases unmatched to any gene: 2. Germline V gene data show CDR1 as MNHEY and CDR2 as SVGAGI. CDR3 residues: CASRTSGGSYNEQFF. The CDR3, as DNA: TGTGCCAGTAGGACTAGCGGGGGGTCCTACAATGAGCAGTTCTTC.

This clonotype has more than one count but fewer than ten. The V and J genes are TRBV6-1 and TRBJ2-7; D not resolved. Trimming took 5 bases from V and 3 from J, leaving 11 bases between them. The CDR3 covers 13 residues. Germline V lookup: CDR1 MNHNS, CDR2 SASEGT. Here the CDR3 reads CASSLGNYYEQYF. DNA for the CDR3: TGTGCCAGCAGTCTGGGGAACTACTACGAGCAGTACTTC.

This clonotype was seen repeatedly, ten times or more. CDR3 sequence: CASSLTGTGDYNEQFF. CDR3 in DNA: TGTGCCAGCAGCCTTACCGGGACAGGGGATTACAATGAGCAGTTCTTC. This chain joins TRBV7-6 and TRBJ2-1; 10 bases are shared with TRBD1. Germline CDR1 reads SGHVS; CDR2 reads FNYEAQ. CDR3 size: 16 residues. V shed 5 bases, J shed 4 bases, and the junction held 8 bases outside the gene matches. The full variable domain, rest sourced from reference TRBV7-6 and TRBJ2-1, is GAGVSQSPRYKVTKRGQDVALRCDPISGHVSLYWYRQALGQGPEFLTYFNYEAQQDKSGLPNDRFSAERPEGSISTLTIQRTEQRDSAMYRCASSLTGTGDYNEQFFGPGTRLTVL.

This sequence joins TRBV7-4 and TRBJ1-2; D is uncertain. V shed 5 bases and J shed 3 bases, with 13 bases lying between them. This CDR3 contains 14 residues. Germline V gene lookup returns CDR1 SGHVT and CDR2 SQSDAQ. The CDR3 DNA reads TGTGCCAGCAGCCCTTTACGAGGGTACTATGGCTACACCTTC. This encodes CASSPLRGYYGYTF. The full variable domain, in which reference TRBV7-4 and TRBJ1-2 provide the parts outside the CDR3, is GAGVSQSPRYKVAKRGRDVALRCDSISGHVTLYWYRQTLGQGSEVLTYSQSDAQRDKSGRPSGRFSAERPERSVSTLKIQRTEQGDSAVYLCASSPLRGYYGYTFGSGTRLTVV.

The chain links TRBV7-9 to TRBJ1-2; possible D gene TRBD1, 6 bases. The CDR3 has 12 amino acids. Per germline, CDR1 SEHNR and CDR2 FQNEAQ (reference sequence). The V end lost 10 bases, the J end lost 4 bases, and 13 bases lay between the germline ends. CDR3 nucleotide sequence: TGTGCCACTGTGACAGGCGCCTATGGCTACACCTTC. Its translation is CATVTGAYGYTF.

This clonotype was counted many times. The chain employs TRBV7-2 and TRBJ1-1; D uncertain. From germline, CDR1 is SGHTA and CDR2 FQGNSA. CDR3 length: 15 amino acids. V dropped 2 bases and J dropped 5 bases, with 15 bases sitting between them. The CDR3 sequence is CASSLLAGSGTEAFF. The CDR3 nucleotides are TGTGCCAGCAGCTTACTGGCCGGGTCGGGGACTGAAGCTTTCTTT.

This clonotype came up many times. The chain recombines TRBV7-8 with TRBJ2-3; the D call may be TRBD1 or TRBD2 (5 bases each). The length of the CDR3 is 15 residues. Germline CDR1 SGHVS, CDR2 FQNEAQ. Trimming stripped 5 bases from V and 4 bases from J, with 16 bases between. The CDR3 DNA sequence: TGTGCCAGCAGCACCCCGGGTCGAGGGGCAGATACGCAGTATTTT. Protein: CASSTPGRGADTQYF.

The chain has TRBV5-6 and TRBJ2-7, with no clear D. Germline V CDR1 and CDR2: SGHDT, YYEEEE. V was pared by 0 bases and J by 0 bases, with 10 bases between. The CDR3 runs to 15 residues. CDR3 coding DNA: TGTGCCAGCAGCTTGGACCCAGACAACTCCTACGAGCAGTACTTC. It is translated as CASSLDPDNSYEQYF. The full variable domain, its missing parts supplied by reference TRBV5-6 and TRBJ2-7, is DAGVTQSPTHLIKTRGQQVTLRCSPKSGHDTVSWYQQALGQGPQFIFQYYEEEERQRGNFPDRFSGHQFPNYSSELNVNALLLGDSALYLCASSLDPDNSYEQYFGPGTRLTVT.

The chain uses TRBV5-4 and TRBJ1-5; 8 bases are a match to TRBD1. Germline CDR1 and CDR2: SGHNT and YYREEE (reference sequence). V shed 3 bases, J shed 3 bases, and the junction held 8 bases outside the gene matches. The CDR3 covers 16 residues. The CDR3: CASSYSGQGLNQPQHF. For the CDR3, the DNA is TGTGCCAGCAGCTACTCCGGACAGGGCCTCAATCAGCCCCAGCATTTT.

In its sample, this clonotype was seen a few times. The rearrangement joins TRBV4-3 to TRBJ1-1, with 7 nucleotides matching TRBD1. There are 14 residues in the CDR3. Germline-derived CDR1 and CDR2 are LGHNA and YSLEER. With 1 base clipped from V and 8 bases from J, the junction kept 7 bases outside the gene matches. The CDR3 sequence is CASSQVEGASEAFF. The CDR3 DNA reads as TGCGCCAGCAGCCAAGTGGAGGGGGCATCGGAAGCTTTCTTT.

This chain links TRBV11-2 with TRBJ1-2; D call uncertain. Germline lookup yields CDR1 SGHAT and CDR2 FQNNGV. This CDR3 region has 10 residues. V lost 5 bases and J 13 bases, leaving 11 bases between the germline ends. CDR3 in DNA: TGTGCCAGCAGCGGAGGACCGAGCACCTTC. Its protein product is CASSGGPSTF.

V and J are TRBV12-3 or TRBV12-4 and TRBJ1-5, with 10 bases that match TRBD1. The J segment lost 2 bases and the V segment lost 3 bases, leaving 13 bases of the junction unmatched. This CDR3 has 19 residues. In DNA form, the CDR3 reads TGTGCCAGCAGTTTCGTGCTGGAACCCGGGACAGGGGGCAATCAGCCCCAGCATTTT. Amino acids: CASSFVLEPGTGGNQPQHF.

The V call is TRBV19, the J call TRBJ2-7; the D is unclear. The V and J ends lost 3 bases and 4 bases respectively, with 10 bases between them. The CDR3 loop spans 13 amino acids. From germline, CDR1 is LNHDA and CDR2 SQIVND (reference sequence). This chain's CDR3 is CASSIAIGYEQYF. The DNA for the CDR3 is TGTGCCAGTAGTATCGCTATAGGTTACGAGCAGTACTTC.

This clonotype showed up just once. The J gene is TRBJ2-4, the V gene TRBV5-1; D gene uncertain. CDR1 SGHRS and CDR2 YFSETQ come from the germline V gene. Trimming cost V 4 bases and J 8 bases, with 19 bases left between them. The CDR3 runs to 15 residues. The CDR3 nucleotides read TGCGCCAGCAGCGGTGAGGATATGCGTGCCGACATTCAGTACTTC. This sequence encodes CASSGEDMRADIQYF.

The chain uses TRBV12-3 or TRBV12-4 and TRBJ2-5; 7 positions match TRBD1. The CDR3 consists of 13 residues. J gave up 2 bases and V 7 bases, and 4 bases lay outside the gene matches. For the CDR3, the DNA is TGTGCCAGCAACAGACAGGGTCAAGAGACCCAGTACTTC. As protein: CASNRQGQETQYF.

V gene TRBV9 combines with J gene TRBJ2-7; 9 bases are shared with TRBD1. The CDR3 has 14 residues. Germline V lookup: CDR1 SGDLS, CDR2 YYNGEE. J gave up 4 bases and V 0 bases, and 2 bases lay outside the gene matches. CDR3 nucleotide sequence: TGTGCCAGCAGCGTAGCACAGGGGGCATACGAGCAGTACTTC. This codes for CASSVAQGAYEQYF.

The chain is built from TRBV5-6 and TRBJ1-2; D remains ambiguous. Germline V gives CDR1 SGHDT, CDR2 YYEEEE. The CDR3 contains 14 residues. V lost 0 bases to trimming and J lost 3 bases, with 9 bases between them. Here the CDR3 DNA reads TGTGCCAGCAGCTTGGGCGAGATTCACTATGGCTACACCTTC. Its protein is CASSLGEIHYGYTF. The full variable domain, its missing parts supplied by reference TRBV5-6 and TRBJ1-2, is DAGVTQSPTHLIKTRGQQVTLRCSPKSGHDTVSWYQQALGQGPQFIFQYYEEEERQRGNFPDRFSGHQFPNYSSELNVNALLLGDSALYLCASSLGEIHYGYTFGSGTRLTVV.

The rearrangement uses TRBV6-5 and TRBJ1-3; possibly TRBD1 for D (6 bases). Germline V gene sequence: CDR1 MNHEY, CDR2 SVGAGI. The CDR3 loop spans 15 amino acids. Trimming shortened V by 8 bases and J by 0 bases, and 14 bases separated the two germline ends. The CDR3 bases are TGTGCCAGCCTGACTGACAGGAACTCTGGAAACACCATATATTTT. It translates to CASLTDRNSGNTIYF.

V usage is TRBV4-3 and J usage is TRBJ2-1; possibly TRBD1 or TRBD2 for D (5 bases each). Trimming cost V 3 bases and J 8 bases, with 11 bases left between them. The CDR3 length is 13 residues. Germline values: CDR1 LGHNA, CDR2 YSLEER. The DNA of the CDR3 is TGCGCCAGCAGCCAGGGACCTCTCGATGAGCAGTTCTTC. Protein product: CASSQGPLDEQFF.

The gene calls are TRBV27 and TRBJ1-5, with D possibly matching TRBD1 (6 bases). Germline V gene lookup returns CDR1 MNHEY and CDR2 SMNVEV (reference sequence). CDR3 length: 14 residues. V dropped 7 bases and J dropped 3 bases, with 13 bases sitting between them. CDR3 residues: CASKPGTLNQPQHF. The CDR3 bases are TGTGCCAGCAAGCCAGGGACACTCAATCAGCCCCAGCATTTT.